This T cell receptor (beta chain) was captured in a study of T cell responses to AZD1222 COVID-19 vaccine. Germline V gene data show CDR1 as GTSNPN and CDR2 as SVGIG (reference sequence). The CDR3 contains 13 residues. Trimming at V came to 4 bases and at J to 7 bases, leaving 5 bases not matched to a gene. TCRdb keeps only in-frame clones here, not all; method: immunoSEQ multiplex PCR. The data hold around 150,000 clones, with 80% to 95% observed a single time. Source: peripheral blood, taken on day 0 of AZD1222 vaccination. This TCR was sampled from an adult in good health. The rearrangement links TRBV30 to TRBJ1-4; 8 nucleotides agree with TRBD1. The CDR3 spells CAWKGQESEKLFF. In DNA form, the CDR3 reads TGTGCCTGGAAGGGACAGGAGAGTGAAAAACTGTTTTTT.